A selection of T cell receptor beta chains follows, all from one sample in a study of blood T cell repertoires in COVID-19. Here immunoSEQ multiplex PCR was the method, and the copy in TCRdb shows in-frame clones only, minus some. The sample includes almost 80,000 clones, around nine tenths of them seen just once. What was sequenced was peripheral blood. The receptors shown here come from a woman at least 80 years old with acute or convalescent COVID-19. Each CDR3 is given with its conserved first and last residue. A D gene is named only where the DNA matches it firmly. Expanded clones get a size class; other rows say once, few or many, or leave the size out.

v_call: TRBV11-1; clone_size: -; d_call: TRBD2; j_call: TRBJ2-3; cdr3_aa: CASSPSSGVRSQYF; cdr3_nt: TGTGCCAGCAGCCCATCTAGCGGGGTTCGTTCGCAGTATTTT
v_call: TRBV27; clone_size: -; d_call: -; j_call: TRBJ1-4; cdr3_aa: CASSSLTRGGEKLFF; cdr3_nt: TGTGCCAGCAGTTCCCTGACGAGGGGAGGGGAAAAACTGTTTTTT
v_call: TRBV19; clone_size: -; d_call: -; j_call: TRBJ2-2; cdr3_aa: CASSGDSNTGELFF; cdr3_nt: TGTGCCAGTAGTGGGGACTCGAACACCGGGGAGCTGTTTTTT
v_call: TRBV27; clone_size: -; d_call: -; j_call: TRBJ1-5; cdr3_aa: CASRGGSGNQPQHF; cdr3_nt: TGTGCCAGCAGGGGGGGGTCGGGCAATCAGCCCCAGCATTTT
v_call: TRBV7-2; clone_size: -; d_call: -; j_call: TRBJ1-2; cdr3_aa: CASTPMTGLNYGYTF; cdr3_nt: TGTGCCAGCACCCCGATGACAGGCCTTAACTATGGCTACACCTTC
v_call: TRBV15; clone_size: -; d_call: -; j_call: TRBJ2-4; cdr3_aa: CATSSGQFVGKNIQYF; cdr3_nt: TGTGCCACCAGCAGCGGACAGTTCGTGGGCAAAAACATTCAGTACTTC
v_call: TRBV27; clone_size: -; d_call: -; j_call: TRBJ1-2; cdr3_aa: CASSLTPGRVQSANYGYTF; cdr3_nt: TGTGCCAGCAGCCTGACCCCAGGGCGAGTACAATCAGCTAACTATGGCTACACCTTC
v_call: TRBV6-5; clone_size: -; d_call: TRBD1; j_call: TRBJ2-3; cdr3_aa: CASSLIQGVRTDTQYF; cdr3_nt: TGTGCCAGCAGTTTGATACAGGGGGTGCGCACAGATACGCAGTATTTT
v_call: TRBV5-4; clone_size: -; d_call: -; j_call: TRBJ2-7; cdr3_aa: CASSLGGGAVEQYF; cdr3_nt: TGTGCCAGCAGCTTGGGAGGGGGGGCCGTCGAGCAGTACTTC
v_call: TRBV6-5; clone_size: once; d_call: -; j_call: TRBJ1-6; cdr3_aa: CASSSGLRGYSPLHF; cdr3_nt: TGTGCCAGCAGTTCGGGACTCAGAGGGTATTCACCCCTCCACTTT
v_call: TRBV2; clone_size: -; d_call: TRBD2; j_call: TRBJ2-7; cdr3_aa: CASSGIAGREQYF; cdr3_nt: TGTGCCAGCAGTGGAATAGCGGGAAGGGAGCAGTACTTC
v_call: TRBV7-8; clone_size: -; d_call: -; j_call: TRBJ2-5; cdr3_aa: CASSRSGKETQYF; cdr3_nt: TGTGCCAGCAGCCGCTCCGGGAAAGAGACCCAGTACTTC
v_call: TRBV19; clone_size: -; d_call: TRBD1; j_call: TRBJ2-3; cdr3_aa: CASIPGQGTDTQYF; cdr3_nt: TGTGCCAGTATCCCCGGACAGGGCACAGATACGCAGTATTTT
v_call: TRBV6-5; clone_size: -; d_call: -; j_call: TRBJ2-7; cdr3_aa: CASSTIVSREQYF; cdr3_nt: TGTGCCAGCAGTACGATTGTGAGTCGCGAGCAGTACTTC
v_call: TRBV5-1; clone_size: once; d_call: TRBD2; j_call: TRBJ2-5; cdr3_aa: CASSLGLAGVLHQETQYF; cdr3_nt: TGCGCCAGCAGCTTGGGACTAGCGGGAGTACTTCACCAAGAGACCCAGTACTTC
v_call: TRBV18; clone_size: -; d_call: TRBD1; j_call: TRBJ2-6; cdr3_aa: CASSGQGLGANVLTF; cdr3_nt: TGTGCCAGCTCAGGACAGGGCCTTGGGGCCAACGTCCTGACTTTC
v_call: TRBV6-5; clone_size: -; d_call: -; j_call: TRBJ1-4; cdr3_aa: CASRVRDGEKLFF; cdr3_nt: TGTGCCAGCAGAGTCAGGGATGGGGAAAAACTGTTTTTT
v_call: TRBV28; clone_size: -; d_call: -; j_call: TRBJ2-1; cdr3_aa: CASSLYNEQFF; cdr3_nt: TGTGCCAGCAGTTTGTATAATGAGCAGTTCTTC
v_call: TRBV3-1/TRBV3-2; clone_size: few; d_call: TRBD1; j_call: TRBJ1-5; cdr3_aa: CASSRDTGGSQPQHF; cdr3_nt: TGTGCCAGCAGCCGGGACACAGGGGGCAGCCAGCCCCAGCATTTT
v_call: TRBV2; clone_size: -; d_call: -; j_call: TRBJ1-2; cdr3_aa: CASSDLEAGEKNGYTF; cdr3_nt: TGTGCCAGCAGTGACTTGGAGGCAGGGGAGAAAAATGGCTACACCTTC
v_call: TRBV5-6; clone_size: once; d_call: -; j_call: TRBJ1-2; cdr3_aa: CASSYTGIPSGGYTF; cdr3_nt: TGTGCCAGCAGCTATACCGGGATCCCGAGTGGTGGCTACACCTTC
v_call: TRBV28; clone_size: -; d_call: TRBD2; j_call: TRBJ2-1; cdr3_aa: CASIPFSGGGSHNEQFF; cdr3_nt: TGTGCCAGCATTCCCTTCTCGGGCGGGGGGTCCCACAATGAGCAGTTCTTC
v_call: TRBV28; clone_size: -; d_call: -; j_call: TRBJ2-7; cdr3_aa: CASSFSVPNEQYF; cdr3_nt: TGTGCCAGCAGTTTTTCGGTGCCCAACGAGCAGTACTTC
v_call: TRBV29-1; clone_size: -; d_call: -; j_call: TRBJ1-1; cdr3_aa: CSGNRMNTEAFF; cdr3_nt: TGCAGCGGGAACAGGATGAACACTGAAGCTTTCTTT
v_call: TRBV6-6; clone_size: -; d_call: TRBD1; j_call: TRBJ1-6; cdr3_aa: CASSFPRQGMYSPLHF; cdr3_nt: TGTGCCAGCAGTTTCCCAAGACAGGGGATGTATTCACCCCTCCACTTT
v_call: TRBV7-9; clone_size: -; d_call: TRBD2; j_call: TRBJ2-1; cdr3_aa: CASSKYSLSGRADLNEQFF; cdr3_nt: TGTGCCAGCAGCAAATATTCCTTAAGCGGGAGGGCTGATTTGAATGAGCAGTTCTTC
v_call: TRBV28; clone_size: once; d_call: -; j_call: TRBJ2-5; cdr3_aa: CASSLSPGRETQYF; cdr3_nt: TGTGCCAGCAGTTTATCCCCAGGGCGAGAGACCCAGTACTTC
v_call: TRBV11-1; clone_size: -; d_call: TRBD1; j_call: TRBJ2-7; cdr3_aa: CASSLRWTGIRYEQYF; cdr3_nt: TGTGCCAGCAGCCTCCGATGGACAGGGATAAGATACGAGCAGTACTTC
v_call: TRBV9; clone_size: -; d_call: TRBD2; j_call: TRBJ2-2; cdr3_aa: CASTGTSGGPANTGELFF; cdr3_nt: TGTGCCAGCACCGGGACTAGCGGGGGACCCGCGAACACCGGGGAGCTGTTTTTT
v_call: TRBV5-1; clone_size: -; d_call: TRBD2; j_call: TRBJ2-1; cdr3_aa: CASSAVTSGRARNEQFF; cdr3_nt: TGCGCCAGCAGCGCCGTGACTAGCGGGAGGGCCAGGAATGAGCAGTTCTTC
v_call: TRBV5-1; clone_size: -; d_call: -; j_call: TRBJ1-4; cdr3_aa: CASSIPSDEKLFF; cdr3_nt: TGCGCCAGCAGCATACCGTCGGATGAAAAACTGTTTTTT
v_call: TRBV3-1/TRBV3-2; clone_size: -; d_call: TRBD2; j_call: TRBJ2-7; cdr3_aa: CASSQTRPLAGGSEQYF; cdr3_nt: TGTGCCAGCAGCCAAACCCGCCCCCTAGCGGGGGGGTCCGAGCAGTACTTC
v_call: TRBV7-2; clone_size: -; d_call: -; j_call: TRBJ2-5; cdr3_aa: CASSLVGLMVQETQYF; cdr3_nt: TGTGCCAGCAGCTTAGTGGGACTGATGGTGCAAGAGACCCAGTACTTC
v_call: TRBV19; clone_size: -; d_call: -; j_call: TRBJ1-2; cdr3_aa: CASSVGTRAYGYTF; cdr3_nt: TGTGCCAGTAGTGTGGGGACAAGGGCCTATGGCTACACCTTC
v_call: TRBV2; clone_size: -; d_call: -; j_call: TRBJ1-4; cdr3_aa: CASREGAANEKLFF; cdr3_nt: TGTGCCAGCCGGGAAGGGGCTGCTAATGAAAAACTGTTTTTT
v_call: TRBV3-1/TRBV3-2; clone_size: -; d_call: -; j_call: TRBJ2-5; cdr3_aa: CASSQGRRETQYF; cdr3_nt: TGTGCCAGCAGCCAAGGGAGGAGAGAGACCCAGTACTTC
v_call: TRBV5-1; clone_size: -; d_call: -; j_call: TRBJ2-3; cdr3_aa: CASSLAADTDTQYF; cdr3_nt: TGCGCCAGCAGCTTGGCAGCGGACACAGATACGCAGTATTTT
v_call: TRBV19; clone_size: -; d_call: -; j_call: TRBJ2-2; cdr3_aa: CASSKEPSGGELFF; cdr3_nt: TGTGCCAGTAGTAAAGAACCCTCAGGGGGGGAGCTGTTTTTT
v_call: TRBV6-1; clone_size: -; d_call: -; j_call: TRBJ1-2; cdr3_aa: CASSEAGGYGYTF; cdr3_nt: TGTGCCAGCAGTGAAGCGGGGGGCTATGGCTACACCTTC
v_call: TRBV3-1/TRBV3-2; clone_size: -; d_call: TRBD2; j_call: TRBJ2-1; cdr3_aa: CASSQDIPAGGPYNEQFF; cdr3_nt: TGTGCCAGCAGCCAAGATATTCCGGCGGGGGGGCCCTACAATGAGCAGTTCTTC
v_call: TRBV18; clone_size: -; d_call: TRBD1; j_call: TRBJ1-2; cdr3_aa: CASSDRQGRLDYGYTF; cdr3_nt: TGTGCCAGCTCAGATCGACAGGGACGTTTGGACTATGGCTACACCTTC
v_call: TRBV2; clone_size: -; d_call: -; j_call: TRBJ1-5; cdr3_aa: CASSDRSNQPQHF; cdr3_nt: TGTGCCAGCAGTGACCGGAGCAATCAGCCCCAGCATTTT
v_call: TRBV15; clone_size: -; d_call: -; j_call: TRBJ2-1; cdr3_aa: CATSRALVPYNEQFF; cdr3_nt: TGTGCCACCAGCAGAGCCCTAGTCCCCTACAATGAGCAGTTCTTC
v_call: TRBV2; clone_size: -; d_call: TRBD1; j_call: TRBJ2-7; cdr3_aa: CASSVSTGDYEQYF; cdr3_nt: TGTGCCAGCAGTGTCTCGACAGGGGACTACGAGCAGTACTTC
v_call: TRBV27; clone_size: -; d_call: -; j_call: TRBJ2-2; cdr3_aa: CASSPRGPVKNTGELFF; cdr3_nt: TGTGCCAGCAGTCCCAGGGGACCTGTCAAGAACACCGGGGAGCTGTTTTTT
v_call: TRBV19; clone_size: -; d_call: -; j_call: TRBJ2-3; cdr3_aa: CASSPTSGLTYTDTQYF; cdr3_nt: TGTGCCAGTAGTCCGACAAGCGGGCTCACCTACACAGATACGCAGTATTTT
v_call: TRBV5-1; clone_size: -; d_call: TRBD2; j_call: TRBJ2-2; cdr3_aa: CASSPGLAFVVTGELFF; cdr3_nt: TGCGCCAGCAGCCCGGGACTAGCGTTCGTCGTCACCGGGGAGCTGTTTTTT
v_call: TRBV2; clone_size: few; d_call: -; j_call: TRBJ1-5; cdr3_aa: CASTEALNQPQHF; cdr3_nt: TGTGCCAGCACAGAGGCACTAAATCAGCCCCAGCATTTT
v_call: TRBV3-1/TRBV3-2; clone_size: -; d_call: TRBD1; j_call: TRBJ1-2; cdr3_aa: CASSQGRTGGGYTF; cdr3_nt: TGTGCCAGCAGCCAAGGTCGGACAGGTGGCGGCTACACCTTC
v_call: TRBV2; clone_size: -; d_call: TRBD2; j_call: TRBJ2-7; cdr3_aa: CASSKKMGGSSYEQYF; cdr3_nt: TGTGCCAGCAGTAAAAAAATGGGGGGGAGCTCCTACGAGCAGTACTTC
v_call: TRBV11-2; clone_size: -; d_call: -; j_call: TRBJ1-1; cdr3_aa: CASSLQGILEAFF; cdr3_nt: TGTGCCAGCAGCTTACAGGGGATCCTTGAAGCTTTCTTT
v_call: TRBV4-1; clone_size: -; d_call: -; j_call: TRBJ1-2; cdr3_aa: CASSQDNRKYGYTF; cdr3_nt: TGCGCCAGCAGCCAAGACAACAGGAAGTATGGCTACACCTTC
v_call: TRBV4-2; clone_size: -; d_call: TRBD2; j_call: TRBJ2-3; cdr3_aa: CASSQRIAGPLDTQYF; cdr3_nt: TGTGCCAGCAGCCAAAGGATAGCGGGGCCTTTAGATACGCAGTATTTT